This T cell receptor beta chain was identified during a study of blood T cell repertoires in COVID-19. Background on the study: There were acute and convalescent COVID-19 samples, and they came from the United States, Italy and Spain.

After removal of 6 bases from V and 4 bases from J, the junction contained 14 bases not matched to a gene. This CDR3 has 16 amino acids. Germline V CDR1 and CDR2: LNHDA, SQIVND (reference sequence). Authors' data handling: Estimation of nucleated cell counts relied on the amplification of reference gene primers. Sequenced by immunoSEQ multiplex PCR; TCRdb stores in-frame clones only, minus some. For V, J and clone size, that table is used; D and trimming come from the DNA. The sample has about 50,000 clones, approximately 84% seen once. Specimen: peripheral blood. This receptor was obtained from a human donor with active COVID-19. The donor label of this sample is uncertain. The rearrangement joins TRBV19 to TRBJ1-1; 7 bases are a match to TRBD1. In DNA form, the CDR3 reads TGTGCCAGTAGACCTCGAACCTCGGACAGGTTCACTGAAGCTTTCTTT. As protein: CASRPRTSDRFTEAFF.